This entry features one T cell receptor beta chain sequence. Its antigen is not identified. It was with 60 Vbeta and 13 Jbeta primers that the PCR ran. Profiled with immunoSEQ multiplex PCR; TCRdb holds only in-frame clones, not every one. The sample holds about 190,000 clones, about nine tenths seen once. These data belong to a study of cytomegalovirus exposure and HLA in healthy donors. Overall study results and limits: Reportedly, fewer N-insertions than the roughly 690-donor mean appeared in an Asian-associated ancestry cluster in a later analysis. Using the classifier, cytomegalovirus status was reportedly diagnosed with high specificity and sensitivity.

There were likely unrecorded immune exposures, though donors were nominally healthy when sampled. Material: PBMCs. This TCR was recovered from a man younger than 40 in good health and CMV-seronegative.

The CDR3 bases are TGTGCCAGCAGCTTAACAGGGGTTCAGCCCCAGCATTTT. This translates into CASSLTGVQPQHF. This chain connects TRBV7-2 to TRBJ1-5; 7 bases align to TRBD1. The length of the CDR3 is 13 residues. V was clipped by 2 bases and J by 6 bases; unmatched bases: 1. The germline V gene encodes CDR1 SGHTA and CDR2 FQGNSA.